The 26 T cell receptor beta chains below come from one sample, sequenced in a study of shared clonotypes between healthy human individuals. Naive CD8 cells lacked CD45RO, underwent positive selection for CCR7 and left out terminally differentiated effector memory CD45RA+ cells. The assay was immunoSEQ multiplex PCR, and TCRdb's table has in-frame clones only and misses some. The sample shows nearly 2 million clones, about 95% of them seen only once. The sample was naive CD8+ T cells sorted from blood. These receptors were obtained from a man between 18 and 35 years old in good health.

V usage is TRBV27 and J usage is TRBJ2-5; 9 bases match TRBD1. CDR3 size: 13 residues. Germline trimming cut 5 bases from V and 9 bases from J; bases unmatched to any gene: 7. Germline CDR1 and CDR2: MNHEY and SMNVEV (reference sequence). Written as DNA, the CDR3 is TGTGCCAGCAGTCCTGGACAGGGGTGGGCCCAGTACTTC. This gives the protein CASSPGQGWAQYF.

J is TRBJ2-5 and V is TRBV11-3, with 13 positions matching TRBD2. The CDR3 has 16 residues. V lost 5 bases and J lost 5; bases outside the gene matches: 8. The germline gives CDR1 SGHNT, CDR2 YENEEA. The CDR3: CASSPGTSGISETQYF. DNA for the CDR3: TGTGCCAGCAGCCCTGGGACTAGCGGGATATCGGAGACCCAGTACTTC.

This rearrangement joins TRBV28 to TRBJ2-1; TRBD2 aligns across 12 bases. The CDR3 totals 15 residues. Germline lookup yields CDR1 MDHEN and CDR2 SYDVKM. After removal of 3 bases from V and 8 bases from J, the junction contained 5 bases not matched to a gene. CDR3 loop: CASSFRASGGDEQFF. The CDR3 nucleotides read TGTGCCAGCAGTTTCCGGGCTAGCGGGGGGGATGAGCAGTTCTTC.

The J gene is TRBJ2-7, the V gene TRBV6-5, with D tentatively TRBD2 (6 bases). This CDR3 contains 15 residues. The V gene's germline CDR1 is MNHEY and CDR2 SVGAGI. The V end lost 0 bases, the J end lost 3 bases, and 12 bases lay between the germline ends. DNA for the CDR3: TGTGCCAGCAGTTACTCGACGACGGGAGTCTACGAGCAGTACTTC. Protein: CASSYSTTGVYEQYF.

The J gene is TRBJ1-1, the V gene TRBV4-1; D unresolved. V was trimmed by 1 base and J by 0 bases, leaving 9 bases between them. Germline CDR1 MGHRA, CDR2 YSYEKL. This CDR3 contains 15 residues. CDR3 nucleotide sequence: TGCGCCAGCAGCCAAGTCGCAGTTATGAACACTGAAGCTTTCTTT. This translates into CASSQVAVMNTEAFF.

The gene calls are TRBV7-9 and TRBJ1-6, with TRBD1 matching 10 bases. The V segment lost 5 bases and the J segment 3 bases; nucleotides outside the gene matches: 4. The CDR3 has 16 amino acids. Germline assignment: CDR1 SEHNR and CDR2 FQNEAQ (reference sequence). The CDR3 DNA reads as TGTGCCAGCAGCCCGGGACAGGGGAGCTATAATTCACCCCTCCACTTT. It specifies CASSPGQGSYNSPLHF.

This sequence joins TRBV15 and TRBJ1-4; possibly TRBD1 for D (6 bases). Trimming removed 8 bases at V and 3 bases at J, with 10 bases between. The CDR3 length is 13 residues. Germline V CDR1 and CDR2: LNHNV, YYDKDF (reference sequence). The CDR3 loop reads CATEDSSNEKLFF. CDR3 nucleotide sequence: TGTGCCACCGAGGACAGTTCTAATGAAAAACTGTTTTTT.

The gene calls are TRBV9 and TRBJ2-1; a weak D match, TRBD2 (6 bases). V gave up 0 bases and J gave up 3 bases, with 13 bases separating them. The CDR3 has 16 amino acids. CDR1 and CDR2 from the germline V gene are SGDLS and YYNGEE. For the CDR3, the DNA is TGTGCCAGCAGCGTAGCCGTGGACGGGAGCTACAATGAGCAGTTCTTC. Its protein is CASSVAVDGSYNEQFF.

The chain uses TRBV6-5 and TRBJ2-5; TRBD1 might be the D (7 bases). The CDR3 runs to 14 residues. Trimming stripped 2 bases from V and 4 bases from J, with 11 bases between. Looked up from germline, CDR1 is MNHEY and CDR2 is SVGAGI. CDR3 amino acids: CASSYAQGGETQYF. In DNA form, the CDR3 reads TGTGCCAGCAGTTACGCCCAGGGGGGAGAGACCCAGTACTTC.

Here the CDR3 reads CASSPIGGGTGELFF. The CDR3 region has the DNA TGTGCCAGCAGCCCAATAGGGGGAGGCACCGGGGAGCTGTTTTTT. The J gene is TRBJ2-2, the V gene TRBV7-6; either TRBD1 or TRBD2 may fit D (6 bases each). Germline-derived CDR1 and CDR2 are SGHVS and FNYEAQ. V was shortened by 5 bases and J by 4 bases, with 14 bases between the two germline ends. CDR3 size: 15 residues.

This chain connects TRBV10-3 to TRBJ2-1, with TRBD2 identical over 12 bases. Germline V CDR1 and CDR2: ENHRY, SYGVKD. Trimming cost V 5 bases and J 7 bases; bases outside gene matches: 0. The CDR3 has 13 residues. CDR3 bases: TGTGCCATCAGTCTAGCGGGAGGGAATGAGCAGTTCTTC. As protein: CAISLAGGNEQFF.

This clone was recorded only once. This chain connects TRBV30 to TRBJ2-3; D remains unclear. Trimming cost V 0 bases and J 6 bases, with 10 bases left between them. Germline assignment: CDR1 GTSNPN and CDR2 SVGIG (reference sequence). The CDR3 is 13 residues long. The CDR3 protein is CAWSVPLTDTQYF. The CDR3 DNA follows: TGTGCCTGGAGTGTACCCTTGACGGATACGCAGTATTTT.

The J gene is TRBJ2-7, the V gene TRBV6-1, with unresolved D. This CDR3 region has 12 residues. V was trimmed by 3 bases and J by 4 bases, leaving 7 bases between them. Germline values: CDR1 MNHNS, CDR2 SASEGT. The CDR3 nucleotides are TGTGCCAGCAGTGATTCTCAGTACGAGCAGTACTTC. Protein: CASSDSQYEQYF.

A single count supports this clone. The J gene is TRBJ2-7, the V gene TRBV4-1, with TRBD2 matching over 9 bases. Germline-derived CDR1 and CDR2 are MGHRA and YSYEKL. The J segment lost 5 bases and the V segment lost 4 bases, leaving 6 bases of the junction unmatched. This CDR3 is 14 amino acids long. CDR3 in DNA: TGCGCCAGCAGCCTCGCCGCGGGGGGGAACGAGCAGTACTTC. Encoded protein: CASSLAAGGNEQYF.

V usage is TRBV27 and J usage is TRBJ2-1; perhaps D is TRBD1 or TRBD2 (5 bases each). CDR3 length equals 15 residues. Germline V gene data show CDR1 as MNHEY and CDR2 as SMNVEV (reference sequence). Trimming removed 4 bases at V and 2 bases at J, with 12 bases between. DNA of the CDR3: TGTGCCAGCAGTTCCGGGACGGTCACCTACAATGAGCAGTTCTTC. Translated: CASSSGTVTYNEQFF.

This rearrangement joins TRBV6-1 to TRBJ1-4; no firm D call. The CDR3 runs to 15 residues. V lost 6 bases and J lost 0, with 11 bases in between. From germline, CDR1 is MNHNS and CDR2 SASEGT. The CDR3 spells CASREGPATNEKLFF. CDR3 DNA sequence: TGTGCCAGCAGGGAGGGCCCAGCAACTAATGAAAAACTGTTTTTT.

The genes are TRBV7-9 and TRBJ1-3, with 7 bases aligning to TRBD1. The trim removed 5 bases at V and 6 bases at J, leaving 10 bases unmatched. This CDR3 has 15 amino acids. Germline-derived CDR1 and CDR2 are SEHNR and FQNEAQ (reference sequence). Here the CDR3 reads CASSGQTGTSNTIYF. Here the CDR3 DNA reads TGTGCCAGCAGCGGGCAGACAGGGACCTCAAACACCATATATTTT.

Regarding this clone: The identical CDR3 is also encoded by other nucleotide sequences in the sample. The CDR3 sequence is CASSPDRDQETQYF. CDR3 DNA: TGTGCCAGCAGCCCTGACAGGGATCAAGAGACCCAGTACTTC. This chain links TRBV7-9 with TRBJ2-5; 7 nucleotides match TRBD1. The length of the CDR3 is 14 residues. Germline CDR1 is SEHNR and CDR2 is FQNEAQ (reference sequence). J was trimmed by 2 bases and V by 5 bases; bases with no gene match: 5.

DNA for the CDR3: TGTGCCTGGAGCCCACCGGGACTAGCGGGGGGGCCTGTCACCACCCCGAACACCGGGGAGCTGTTTTTT. Residues: CAWSPPGLAGGPVTTPNTGELFF. This chain connects TRBV30 to TRBJ2-2, with 16 nucleotides matching TRBD2. V lost 3 bases to trimming and J lost 0 bases; unmatched junction nucleotides: 19. This CDR3 region has 23 residues. Germline-derived CDR1 and CDR2 are GTSNPN and SVGIG (reference sequence).

This chain connects TRBV30 to TRBJ1-2; D gene unclear. Germline V lookup: CDR1 GTSNPN, CDR2 SVGIG (reference sequence). V gave up 6 bases and J gave up 3 bases, with 11 bases separating them. The length of the CDR3 is 12 residues. The CDR3 here is CACTQWDYGYTF. In DNA form, the CDR3 reads TGTGCCTGTACCCAGTGGGACTATGGCTACACCTTC.

This rearrangement joins TRBV6-5 to TRBJ1-3; no clear D. Between the trimmed V and J ends, which lost 2 bases and 2 bases, there was a span of 7 bases. The germline V gene has CDR1 MNHEY and CDR2 SVGAGI. The CDR3 spans 14 residues. DNA of the CDR3: TGTGCCAGCAGTTACGGGGTAACTGGAAACACCATATATTTT. Translating it yields CASSYGVTGNTIYF.

The V and J genes are TRBV7-8 and TRBJ2-3; D is unclear. V was cut by 0 bases and J by 5 bases, with 6 bases left in between. Germline V lookup: CDR1 SGHVS, CDR2 FQNEAQ. This CDR3 comprises 13 residues. CDR3 in amino acids: CASSLAKVDTQYF. CDR3 bases: TGTGCCAGCAGCTTAGCCAAGGTAGATACGCAGTATTTT.

The rearrangement joins TRBV4-1 to TRBJ2-3, with a tentative D call TRBD1 (5 bases). Trimming pared 0 bases from V and 6 bases from J, leaving 13 bases between. The CDR3 runs 15 residues. Germline loops: CDR1 MGHRA, CDR2 YSYEKL. The CDR3 protein is CASSQDFRQFDTQYF. CDR3 in DNA: TGCGCCAGCAGCCAAGACTTCCGACAGTTTGATACGCAGTATTTT.

This sequence joins TRBV7-9 and TRBJ2-1, with D unresolved. Trimming shortened V by 3 bases and J by 10 bases, and 10 bases separated the two germline ends. The CDR3 spans 12 residues. Per germline, CDR1 SEHNR and CDR2 FQNEAQ (reference sequence). The CDR3 coding sequence is TGTGCCAGCAGCTTCAGTGTGGAGGAGCAGTTCTTC. It yields the protein CASSFSVEEQFF.

The V gene is TRBV5-6, the J gene TRBJ2-7; 7 bases are a match to TRBD2. Germline assignment: CDR1 SGHDT and CDR2 YYEEEE. V dropped 2 bases and J dropped 6; count of bases not matched to a gene: 8. This CDR3 is built from 14 residues. Here the CDR3 reads CASSFWGGGGEQYF. DNA for the CDR3: TGTGCCAGCAGCTTTTGGGGCGGGGGAGGCGAGCAGTACTTC. The full variable domain, in which reference TRBV5-6 and TRBJ2-7 provide the parts outside the CDR3, is DAGVTQSPTHLIKTRGQQVTLRCSPKSGHDTVSWYQQALGQGPQFIFQYYEEEERQRGNFPDRFSGHQFPNYSSELNVNALLLGDSALYLCASSFWGGGGEQYFGPGTRLTVT.

The chain couples TRBV7-2 to TRBJ2-1; maybe TRBD2 (6 bases). Trimming took 1 base from V and 2 from J, leaving 18 bases between them. The CDR3 totals 18 residues. Germline V lookup: CDR1 SGHTA, CDR2 FQGNSA. Written as DNA, the CDR3 is TGTGCCAGCAGCTTAGATACCCACAGCGGGTCAGCCTACAATGAGCAGTTCTTC. It yields the protein CASSLDTHSGSAYNEQFF. The full variable domain, its missing parts supplied by reference TRBV7-2 and TRBJ2-1, is GAGVSQSPSNKVTEKGKDVELRCDPISGHTALYWYRQSLGQGLEFLIYFQGNSAPDKSGLPSDRFSAERTGGSVSTLTIQRTQQEDSAVYLCASSLDTHSGSAYNEQFFGPGTRLTVL.